The rows below give T cell receptor beta chains drawn from one sample of a study of OX40 agonist ivuxolimab in advanced cancers. Sequencing was performed with immunoSEQ multiplex PCR; in TCRdb, only in-frame clones are kept and a portion is missing. The repertoire holds 72,000 or so clones, with about 80% as singletons. The material sequenced was CD4+ or CD8+ T cells sorted from blood, taken in a trial of the OX40 agonist ivuxolimab. These receptors originate from an adult with an advanced solid tumor such as melanoma, head and neck, liver or kidney cancer. Each CDR3 is given with its conserved first and last residue. D genes are given only for firm matches. Clone size, where shown, is once, few, many, or a class for clones that have expanded.

TRBV7-6	-	TRBJ1-1	13	-	CASSLGHDTEAFF	TGTGCCAGCAGCTTAGGTCATGACACTGAAGCTTTCTTT
TRBV7-9	-	TRBJ1-1	17	TRBD1	CASSLMGQGNFNTEAFF	TGTGCCAGCAGCTTAATGGGACAGGGGAACTTTAACACTGAAGCTTTCTTT
TRBV7-8	-	TRBJ2-2	19	TRBD2	CASSLAPGLAGKNTGELFF	TGTGCCAGCAGCTTAGCACCGGGACTAGCGGGAAAGAACACCGGGGAGCTGTTTTTT
TRBV5-4	-	TRBJ1-2	13	-	CASSLAGPPGYTF	TGTGCCAGCAGCTTGGCAGGGCCGCCCGGCTACACCTTC
TRBV19	-	TRBJ1-5	14	-	CASSLQGNNQPQHF	TGTGCCAGTAGTTTACAGGGAAACAATCAGCCCCAGCATTTT
TRBV2	-	TRBJ1-1	14	-	CASSFASGDTEAFF	TGTGCCAGCAGTTTTGCTTCAGGGGACACTGAAGCTTTCTTT
TRBV19	once	TRBJ1-1	13	-	CASTWTWNTEAFF	TGTGCCAGTACGTGGACATGGAACACTGAAGCTTTCTTT
TRBV7-9	-	TRBJ1-4	15	TRBD1	CASSPPRQGNEKLFF	TGTGCCAGCAGCCCCCCCCGACAGGGGAATGAAAAACTGTTTTTT
TRBV9	-	TRBJ2-3	14	-	CASSRRNREDTQYF	TGTGCCAGCAGTCGTAGAAACAGGGAAGATACGCAGTATTTT
TRBV2	-	TRBJ1-5	15	-	CASRAKRDLNQPQHF	TGTGCCAGCAGAGCAAAACGGGACCTCAATCAGCCCCAGCATTTT
TRBV28	-	TRBJ2-1	12	-	CASSLFTREQFF	TGTGCCAGCAGCCTATTTACTAGGGAGCAGTTCTTC